Listed below are T cell receptor beta chains from one sample, sequenced in a study of shared clonotypes between healthy human individuals. Method: immunoSEQ multiplex PCR; TCRdb's copy keeps in-frame clones and lacks some. The data contain approximately 530,000 clones, 95% to 97% of them singletons. Sequencing used naive CD4+ T cells sorted from blood. Receptors were obtained from a woman aged 25 to 39 in good health. The CDR3 runs from the conserved cysteine through the conserved F or W. Clone size is shown for a subset of rows, as once, few, many or a class of expanded clone.

j_call v_call clone_size cdr3_aa
TRBJ2-2 TRBV5-1 - CASSMTRDSSNTGELFF
TRBJ1-2 TRBV7-2 once CASSLPGIYGYTF
TRBJ1-5 TRBV28 - CASKTGGTDNQPQHF
TRBJ1-1 TRBV6-6 - CASSYSMNTEAFF
TRBJ1-1 TRBV5-1 - CASSLDGQVEAFF
TRBJ2-5 TRBV18 - CASSPGRIQETQYF
TRBJ2-3 TRBV19 once CASSIHLMGDTQYF
TRBJ2-1 TRBV29-1 - CSVGTGAYNEQFF
TRBJ1-5 TRBV15 once CATSRPTRSNQPQHF
TRBJ2-7 TRBV5-5 - CASSLGGTSVYEQYF
TRBJ2-3 TRBV10-3 - CAIRLGGGNTQYF
TRBJ2-5 TRBV5-1 - CASSLGPQRRGKTQYF
TRBJ2-1 TRBV5-1 - CASSFGREVYYNEQFF
TRBJ1-3 TRBV9 - CASSVGEIRSGNTIYF
TRBJ1-2 TRBV6-1 - CASSAGQIYGYTF
TRBJ1-5 TRBV5-8 - CASSPGPNQPQHF
TRBJ2-3 TRBV7-9 - CASSLISGNTDTQYF